A selection of T cell receptor beta chains follows, all from one sample in a study of T cells in Graves' hyperthyroidism and ophthalmopathy. TCRdb reanalysed the multiplex PCR reads using MiXCR and keeps one entry per CDR3 protein. The data show about 700,000 distinct CDR3 sequences, about 45% seen once. The source material was peripheral blood or thyroid tissue (not recorded which). Receptors originate from an adult man with Graves' disease, either hyperthyroidism or ophthalmopathy (not recorded which). Both conserved end residues are part of each CDR3. The D gene is left open where the match is weak. Clone sizes are given selectively: once, few, many, or a class where the clone is expanded.

NA TRBJ1-3 NA TRBV29-1 13 TGCAGCGTTTCGGACGGGTATGGCTACACCATATATTTT CSVSDGYGYTIYF
NA TRBJ1-1 NA TRBV6-1 14 TGTGCCAGCCGCCCGTGGAGGGTTAACACTGAAGCTTTCTTT CASRPWRVNTEAFF
NA TRBJ1-1 NA TRBV12-3/TRBV12-4 12 TGTGCCAGCAGTTCCCCTCGGGCTGAAGCTTTCTTT CASSSPRAEAFF
NA TRBJ1-2 NA TRBV19 14 TGTGCCAGTAGCCGAGGAGTGGGACCCTATGGCTACACCTTC CASSRGVGPYGYTF
NA TRBJ1-2 NA TRBV2 12 TGTGCCAGCAGTGAGGTTAACGGAGGCTACACCTTC CASSEVNGGYTF
few TRBJ1-2 NA TRBV7-9 15 TGTGCCAGCAGCGCAAACAGGGTGGCGGACTATGGCTACACCTTC CASSANRVADYGYTF
many TRBJ2-5 NA TRBV11-2 14 TGTGCCAGCAGCTTAGGCCACAGGGACGAGACCCAGTACTTC CASSLGHRDETQYF
NA TRBJ1-5 TRBD1 TRBV2 17 TGTGCCAGCAGTCCACGACAGGGGCGTTATAGCAATCAGCCCCAGCATTTT CASSPRQGRYSNQPQHF
few TRBJ1-1 TRBD1 TRBV5-5 11 TGTGCCAGCAGCTTTGGACAGGGACGTCTCTTT CASSFGQGRLF
few TRBJ1-5 NA TRBV5-1 14 TGCGCCAGCAGCCCTCGGGGGGACACCCAGCCCCAGCATTTT CASSPRGDTQPQHF
NA TRBJ1-5 NA TRBV7-9 15 TGTGCCAGCAGCTTGAGTCCAGTTGGACCTCAGCCCCAGCATTTT CASSLSPVGPQPQHF
NA TRBJ2-7 NA TRBV20-1 15 TGCAGTGCTGGTGAAACGGGGGGCTCGACCTACGAGCAGTACTTC CSAGETGGSTYEQYF
few TRBJ1-5 NA TRBV20-1 13 TGCAGTGCAACCGGGAATAGCAATCAGCCCCAGCATTTT CSATGNSNQPQHF
few TRBJ1-5 NA TRBV6-1 14 TGTGCCTGGAGGGACGCCCTTAGCAATCAGCCCCAGCATTTT CAWRDALSNQPQHF
many TRBJ1-6 NA TRBV19 13 TGTGCCAGTAGTAATACAGGGAATTCACCCCTCCACTTT CASSNTGNSPLHF
few TRBJ2-6 NA TRBV7-3 18 TGCGCCAGCAGCCAAGATCGGAGGGGGCATTCTGGGGCCAACGTCCTGACTTTC CASSQDRRGHSGANVLTF
NA TRBJ2-7 TRBD2 TRBV7-9 17 TGTGCCAGCAGCTTAATCAACGGCGGGAGCGACTCCTACGAGCAGTACTTC CASSLINGGSDSYEQYF
NA TRBJ1-4 NA TRBV13 15 TGTGCCAGCAGCTTCCCAGGGAGGGGACATGAAAAACTGTTTTTT CASSFPGRGHEKLFF
NA TRBJ1-2 TRBD1 TRBV20-1 14 TGCAGTGCTAGTCGGGGACAGGTACCTTCGCGCTACACCTTC CSASRGQVPSRYTF
few TRBJ1-5 TRBD1 TRBV12-3/TRBV12-4 15 TGTGCCAGCAGTCAATATCCGACAGGGGATCAGCCCCAGCATTTT CASSQYPTGDQPQHF
few TRBJ1-5 TRBD1 TRBV19 12 TGTGCCAGTACCGGGACAGGGGGACCCCAGCATTTT CASTGTGGPQHF
few TRBJ1-2 TRBD1 TRBV15 20 TGTGCCACCAGCAGATTGGGGAGATTTCTCGGGACAGGGGGCAACTATGGCTACACCTTC CATSRLGRFLGTGGNYGYTF
NA TRBJ1-5 NA TRBV20-1 14 TGCAGTGCTAGAGTCAGGGTAAGGGATCAGCCCCAGCATTTT CSARVRVRDQPQHF
NA TRBJ1-3 TRBD1 TRBV18 16 TGTGCCAGCTCAACCCACAGGGGTCTGTCTGGAAACACCATATATTTT CASSTHRGLSGNTIYF
few TRBJ2-3 TRBD1 TRBV20-1 10 TGCAGTGCTAGAAGAGGACAGGAGTATTTT CSARRGQEYF
many TRBJ2-5 TRBD2 TRBV7-9 16 TGTGCCAGCAGCTTAGCCCTGCGGGAGGGCCTTGAGACCCAGTACTTC CASSLALREGLETQYF
NA TRBJ1-1 TRBD1 TRBV2 14 TGTGCCAGCAGTTACTCCTCACAGGGGTTCAAAGCTTTCTTT CASSYSSQGFKAFF
NA TRBJ2-3 NA TRBV20-1 13 TGCAGTGAGTTGGATAGGGCCACAGATACGCAGTATTTT CSELDRATDTQYF
few TRBJ1-5 NA TRBV6-6 13 TGTGCCAGCAGTTTCGGGGTATACCAGCCCCAGCATTTT CASSFGVYQPQHF
few TRBJ2-2 TRBD2 TRBV7-2 16 TGTGCCAGCAGTTTATCGTTAGGCGGGAGTACCGGGGAGCTGTTTTTT CASSLSLGGSTGELFF
NA TRBJ2-5 NA TRBV9 17 TGTGCCAGCAGCGTAGCGGGGGTCTCGGACAGACCGAGTGAGCAGTACTTC CASSVAGVSDRPSEQYF
few TRBJ2-7 TRBD2 TRBV7-9 14 TGTGCCAGCAGCTTAGACGGGGGGAACTACGAGCAGTACTTC CASSLDGGNYEQYF
many TRBJ1-2 NA TRBV12-3/TRBV12-4 11 TGTGCCAGCAGTTTAATGGGAGGCTACACCTTC CASSLMGGYTF
many TRBJ1-1 NA TRBV24-1 14 TGTGCCACCAGTGGTCAGGGGCCGAACACTGAAGCTTTCTTT CATSGQGPNTEAFF
few TRBJ1-5 TRBD1 TRBV7-2 16 TGTGCCAGCAGCCGCGGGACAGGGGTTTACAATCAGCCCCAGCATTTT CASSRGTGVYNQPQHF
NA TRBJ2-5 NA TRBV2 14 TGTGCCAGCAGGCGGTTAGCTAATGAAGAGACCCAGTACTTC CASRRLANEETQYF
few TRBJ1-4 NA TRBV7-9 15 TGTGCCAGCAGTTTAGGAAGTAGGACTAATGAAAAACTGTTTTTT CASSLGSRTNEKLFF
NA TRBJ2-7 NA TRBV6-5 14 TGTGCCAGCAGTTACTCGACCAGGGGCTACGAGCAGTACTTC CASSYSTRGYEQYF
NA TRBJ2-2 TRBD1 TRBV10-3 12 TGTGCCAGCAGTGAGGGACAGGGGGAGCTGTTTTTT CASSEGQGELFF
few TRBJ1-4 NA TRBV2 15 TGTGCCAGCAGCTTAGGCCTCCAAAAGGAGGAAAAACTGTTTTTT CASSLGLQKEEKLFF
NA TRBJ1-2 TRBD1 TRBV2 14 TGTGCCAGCAGGGTGGGACAGGTTAACTATGGCTACACCTTC CASRVGQVNYGYTF
NA TRBJ1-6 NA TRBV19 16 TGTGCCAGTAGCTTGGGCCAGGGGTTTTTAGCATCACCCCTCCACTTT CASSLGQGFLASPLHF
NA TRBJ1-5 NA TRBV2 15 TGTGCCAGCAGTGTTAGCAGGGATAGCAATCAGCCCCAGCATTTT CASSVSRDSNQPQHF
few TRBJ1-5 NA TRBV24-1 14 TGTGCCAGCGCCAAGGGTCAGAGCAATCAGCCCCAGCATTTT CASAKGQSNQPQHF
many TRBJ1-5 NA TRBV19 12 TGTGCCAGTAGCGTCGGCGAGCAGCCCCAGCATTTT CASSVGEQPQHF
NA TRBJ1-2 TRBD1 TRBV7-9 13 TGTGCCAGCAGCCGACCCGGGACAGATGGCTACACCTTC CASSRPGTDGYTF
few TRBJ1-3 NA TRBV7-2 11 TGTGCCAGCAGCTCCGGGGACACCATATATTTT CASSSGDTIYF
few TRBJ1-1 NA TRBV20-1 13 TGCAGTGCCAGGGACGCTTCTACCACTGAAGCTTTCTTT CSARDASTTEAFF
many TRBJ1-2 TRBD1 TRBV12-3/TRBV12-4 18 TGTGCCAGCAGTGCAACAGGGGGCGCAGGATCGGATAACTATGGCTACACCTTC CASSATGGAGSDNYGYTF
many TRBJ2-5 NA TRBV7-8 14 TGTGCCAGCAGCCGGGGACGGACCCAAGAGACCCAGTACTTC CASSRGRTQETQYF
NA TRBJ1-2 NA TRBV20-1 12 TGCAGTGCCACCCTTCCGGGGGGTGACTACACCTTC CSATLPGGDYTF
NA TRBJ1-2 TRBD1 TRBV7-9 13 TGTGCCAGCAGCTCGAACAGGGGGACTGGCTACACCTTC CASSSNRGTGYTF